Listed below are T cell receptor beta chains from one sample, sequenced in a study of OX40 agonist ivuxolimab in advanced cancers. Repertoires were generated with immunoSEQ multiplex PCR, while TCRdb's copy carries only in-frame clones and drops some. Of roughly 48,000 clones in the sample, about 87% are singletons; the top ten hold roughly 43%. The source material was CD4+ or CD8+ T cells sorted from blood, sampled in a trial of the OX40 agonist ivuxolimab. These TCRs come from an adult with an advanced solid tumor such as melanoma, head and neck, liver or kidney cancer. Each CDR3 is given with its conserved first and last residue. Each record gives: V gene, D gene, CDR3 protein. A D gene is named only where the DNA matches it firmly.

v_gene: TRBV29-1; d_gene: TRBD1; CDR3aa: CSVEETGPGGAFGEQYF
v_gene: TRBV6-5; d_gene: NA; CDR3aa: CASSHRGGSTEAFF
v_gene: TRBV27; d_gene: TRBD2; CDR3aa: CASSPMVRGGEQYF
v_gene: TRBV4-3; d_gene: NA; CDR3aa: CASSQEATASSYEQYF
v_gene: TRBV6-1; d_gene: NA; CDR3aa: CASRGGAYASQPQHF
v_gene: TRBV21-1; d_gene: NA; CDR3aa: CATGDRGRPAKNIQYF
v_gene: TRBV25-1; d_gene: NA; CDR3aa: CASISPRGELFF
v_gene: TRBV7-9; d_gene: TRBD2; CDR3aa: CASSLEVELAGSDTQYF
v_gene: TRBV6-5; d_gene: TRBD1; CDR3aa: CASSSLRQGRNQPQHF
v_gene: TRBV11-2; d_gene: NA; CDR3aa: CASSLPWGVRWPQHF
v_gene: TRBV7-3; d_gene: TRBD2; CDR3aa: CASSFGLAGLNEQFF
v_gene: TRBV6-5; d_gene: NA; CDR3aa: CASRLEVSYNEQFF
v_gene: TRBV11-1; d_gene: NA; CDR3aa: CASSFSSSYEQYF
v_gene: TRBV5-1; d_gene: NA; CDR3aa: CASSQDYGYTF
v_gene: TRBV29-1; d_gene: NA; CDR3aa: CSVGAPDRPLYEQYF
v_gene: TRBV7-9; d_gene: NA; CDR3aa: CASSLEGLNEQFF
v_gene: TRBV19; d_gene: NA; CDR3aa: CASTQRALNQPQHF
v_gene: TRBV28; d_gene: NA; CDR3aa: CASSFNRNTEAFF
v_gene: TRBV5-1; d_gene: NA; CDR3aa: CASSSGPQGGISYEQYF
v_gene: TRBV19; d_gene: NA; CDR3aa: CASSMGWGYGYTF
v_gene: TRBV6-5; d_gene: NA; CDR3aa: CASMSDGDEQFF
v_gene: TRBV7-9; d_gene: NA; CDR3aa: CASSPRLGPHEQYF
v_gene: TRBV6-4; d_gene: NA; CDR3aa: CASSETGNTEAFF
v_gene: TRBV30; d_gene: NA; CDR3aa: CAWSHNEQFF
v_gene: TRBV5-6; d_gene: NA; CDR3aa: CASSLRDHYRPPHHNEQFF
v_gene: TRBV28; d_gene: NA; CDR3aa: CASSPVRPQHF
v_gene: TRBV11-2; d_gene: TRBD1; CDR3aa: CASSLIPGTGDSYYGYTF
v_gene: TRBV7-9; d_gene: NA; CDR3aa: CASSQTETGMNTEAFF
v_gene: TRBV10-3; d_gene: NA; CDR3aa: CAISEGNYEQYF
v_gene: TRBV9; d_gene: NA; CDR3aa: CASSATRDLSTDTQYF
v_gene: TRBV11-2; d_gene: NA; CDR3aa: CASSLTDYSNQPQHF
v_gene: TRBV19; d_gene: TRBD1; CDR3aa: CASSGPYRGRADYGYTF